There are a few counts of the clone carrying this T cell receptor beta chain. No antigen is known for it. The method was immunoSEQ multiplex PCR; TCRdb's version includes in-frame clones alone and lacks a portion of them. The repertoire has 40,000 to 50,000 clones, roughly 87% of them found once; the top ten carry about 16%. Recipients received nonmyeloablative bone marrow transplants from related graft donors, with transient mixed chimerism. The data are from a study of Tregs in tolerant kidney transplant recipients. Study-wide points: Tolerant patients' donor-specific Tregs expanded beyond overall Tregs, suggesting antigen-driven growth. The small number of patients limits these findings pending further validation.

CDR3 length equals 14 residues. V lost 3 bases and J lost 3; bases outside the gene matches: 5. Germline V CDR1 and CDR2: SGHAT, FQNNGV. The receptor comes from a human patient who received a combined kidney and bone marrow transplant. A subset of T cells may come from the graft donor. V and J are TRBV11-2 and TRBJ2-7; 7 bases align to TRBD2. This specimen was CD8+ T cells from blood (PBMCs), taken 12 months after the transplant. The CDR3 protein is CASSLGGNLYEQYF. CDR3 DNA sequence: TGTGCCAGCAGCTTGGGGGGGAATCTCTACGAGCAGTACTTC.